The 12 T cell receptor beta chains given below trace back to one sample, sequenced in a study of OX40 agonist ivuxolimab in advanced cancers. Preparation of the library involved the immunoSEQ multiplex PCR assay. This is the immuneACCESS table as TCRdb keeps it, with only in-frame sequences that have V and J called. A part of the clones is gone; compared with another copy, unresolved V genes explain less than half, and the rest is unexplained. For this sample there are about 93,000 clones; just over 90% appear just once. The top ten clones comprise 0.51% of the sample. Here the sequenced sample was CD4+ or CD8+ T cells sorted from blood, taken in a trial of the OX40 agonist ivuxolimab. These receptors were obtained from an adult with an advanced solid tumor such as melanoma, head and neck, liver or kidney cancer.

The chain is built from TRBV19 and TRBJ1-1; 9 positions match TRBD1. CDR1 is LNHDA, CDR2 SQIVND, per germline (reference sequence). This CDR3 has 15 residues. V lost 4 bases and J lost 3; bases outside the gene matches: 6. The CDR3 DNA follows: TGTGCCAGTAGTAGCGCGACAGGGGGACACACTGAAGCTTTCTTT. Translating gives CASSSATGGHTEAFF.

The chain links TRBV30 to TRBJ1-2; 8 positions agree with TRBD1. Unmatched junction bases numbered 14, after V lost 7 bases and J lost 4 bases. CDR1 GTSNPN and CDR2 SVGIG come from the germline V gene (reference sequence). CDR3 size: 15 residues. CDR3 sequence: CALRSGQEKSYGYTF. In DNA, the CDR3 is TGTGCCTTACGATCGGGACAGGAAAAGAGCTATGGCTACACCTTC. Full variable domain (missing parts from reference TRBV30 and TRBJ1-2): SQTIHQWPATLVQPVGSPLSLECTVEGTSNPNLYWYRQAAGRGLQLLFYSVGIGQISSEVPQNLSASRPQDRQFILSSKKLLLSDSGFYLCALRSGQEKSYGYTFGSGTRLTVV.

The V gene is TRBV6-1, the J gene TRBJ1-4; 8 positions agree with TRBD1. The CDR3 totals 14 residues. J was trimmed by 6 bases and V by 5 bases; bases with no gene match: 5. Germline values: CDR1 MNHNS, CDR2 SASEGT. The CDR3 sequence: CASSWTGRDEKLFF. The CDR3 DNA is TGTGCCAGCAGTTGGACAGGGCGGGATGAAAAACTGTTTTTT.

The genes are TRBV19 and TRBJ2-5; D is possibly TRBD1 (5 bases). The CDR3 runs 13 residues. The germline V and J ends were trimmed by 5 bases and 5 bases, with 12 bases remaining between them. Looked up from germline, CDR1 is LNHDA and CDR2 is SQIVND (reference sequence). The CDR3 coding sequence is TGTGCCAGTAGTTCCGGACATTCGGAGACCCAGTACTTC. Protein: CASSSGHSETQYF. The variable domain in full, with the rest retrieved from reference TRBV19 and TRBJ2-5, is DGGITQSPKYLFRKEGQNVTLSCEQNLNHDAMYWYRQDPGQGLRLIYYSQIVNDFQKGDIAEGYSVSREKKESFPLTVTSAQKNPTAFYLCASSSGHSETQYFGPGTRLLVL.

The chain recombines TRBV2 with TRBJ1-4, with a weak D call TRBD1 (6 bases). The CDR3 has 13 amino acids. Germline lookup yields CDR1 SNHLY and CDR2 FYNNEI. V lost 8 bases, J lost 8 bases, and 15 bases lay in between. CDR3 sequence reads: CASRRQADEKLFF. As DNA, the CDR3 is TGTGCCAGCCGCCGACAGGCCGACGAAAAACTGTTTTTT.

The rearrangement uses TRBV7-9 and TRBJ2-2, with 11 bases fitting TRBD2. The CDR3 has 15 residues. J gave up 6 bases and V 4 bases, and 4 bases lay outside the gene matches. Germline V CDR1 and CDR2: SEHNR, FQNEAQ (reference sequence). This chain's CDR3 is CASSSIAGGSGELFF. As DNA, the CDR3 is TGTGCCAGCAGCTCCATAGCGGGAGGGTCCGGGGAGCTGTTTTTT.

The chain recombines TRBV6-5 with TRBJ2-1; 8 nucleotides agree with TRBD1. The CDR3 is 15 amino acids. V shed 4 bases and J 0 bases; nucleotides not matched to a gene: 2. Per the germline V gene, CDR1 is MNHEY and CDR2 is SVGAGI. CDR3 bases: TGTGCCAGCAGTTTAGGACAGGGCTCCTACAATGAGCAGTTCTTC. Translation gives CASSLGQGSYNEQFF.

The chain joins TRBV19 to TRBJ1-6; D is undetermined. CDR3 size: 14 residues. The V gene's germline CDR1 is LNHDA and CDR2 SQIVND (reference sequence). V was cut by 5 bases and J by 4 bases, with 9 bases left in between. The CDR3 DNA sequence: TGTGCCAGTAGTGACGGAAAGTATAATTCACCCCTCCACTTT. Its protein product is CASSDGKYNSPLHF.

The chain recombines TRBV19 with TRBJ2-7, with D possibly matching TRBD1 (6 bases). V was pared by 4 bases and J by 1 base, with 11 bases between. CDR1 is LNHDA and CDR2 is SQIVND in the germline V gene (reference sequence). The CDR3 consists of 14 residues. This chain's CDR3 is CASSSLDSSYEQYF. DNA for the CDR3: TGTGCCAGTAGTAGCCTGGACAGTTCCTACGAGCAGTACTTC.

The chain recombines TRBV7-3 with TRBJ2-1, with TRBD1 matching 12 bases. V dropped 7 bases and J dropped 8; count of bases not matched to a gene: 6. The CDR3 is 14 residues long. Germline V gives CDR1 SGHTA, CDR2 FQGTGA. The CDR3 nucleotides read TGTGCCAGCAACCCGGGACAGGGGGCTTATGAGCAGTTCTTC. This sequence encodes CASNPGQGAYEQFF.

V usage is TRBV9 and J usage is TRBJ2-7, with D unclear. V gave up 0 bases and J gave up 3 bases, with 10 bases separating them. The CDR3 spans 14 residues. Germline V CDR1 and CDR2: SGDLS, YYNGEE. The DNA for the CDR3 is TGTGCCAGCAGCGTAGGAACCGATATCTACGAGCAGTACTTC. Translating gives CASSVGTDIYEQYF.

V is TRBV7-9 and J is TRBJ1-2; no firm D call. Trimming stripped 3 bases from V and 5 bases from J, with 10 bases between. Germline values: CDR1 SEHNR, CDR2 FQNEAQ (reference sequence). The CDR3 runs to 13 residues. The chain's CDR3 is CASSLDHIYGYTF. CDR3 sequence (DNA): TGTGCCAGCAGCTTGGATCATATTTATGGCTACACCTTC.